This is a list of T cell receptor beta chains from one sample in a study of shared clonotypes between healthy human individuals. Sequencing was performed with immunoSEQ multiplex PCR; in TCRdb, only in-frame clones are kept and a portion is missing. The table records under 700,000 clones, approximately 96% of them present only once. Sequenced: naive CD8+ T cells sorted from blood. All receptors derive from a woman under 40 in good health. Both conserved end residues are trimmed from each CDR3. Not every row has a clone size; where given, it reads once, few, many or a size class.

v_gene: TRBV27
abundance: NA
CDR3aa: ASSLRSYEQY

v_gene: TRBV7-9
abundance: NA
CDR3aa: ASSLAASSGNTIY

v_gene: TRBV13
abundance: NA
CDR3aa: ASSFTGQSTDTQY

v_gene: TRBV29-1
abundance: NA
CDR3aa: SVGRRLIHEQY

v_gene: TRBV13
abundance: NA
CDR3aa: ASSLTGGSYNEQF

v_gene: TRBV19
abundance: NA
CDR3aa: ASSIVRTVNTEAF

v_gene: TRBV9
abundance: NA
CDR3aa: ASSVGGGSYGYT

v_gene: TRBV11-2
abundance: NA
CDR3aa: ASSLFLARGDTQY

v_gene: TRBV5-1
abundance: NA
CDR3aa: ASSLGLEVDEQF

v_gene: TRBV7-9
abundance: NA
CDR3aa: ASSSGQRSYEQY

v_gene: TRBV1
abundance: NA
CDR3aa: TSSSLSGDRGLTIKGQY

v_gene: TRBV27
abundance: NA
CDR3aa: ASRSNSAGVSYEQY

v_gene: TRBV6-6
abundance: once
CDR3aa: ASSYTQGAEQY

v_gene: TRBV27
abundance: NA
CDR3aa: ASSPRTGPYYEQY

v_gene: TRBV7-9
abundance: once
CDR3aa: ASSLLATWEQY

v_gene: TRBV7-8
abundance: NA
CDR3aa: ASSLTFYTDTQY

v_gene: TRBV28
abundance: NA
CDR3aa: ASSTLRDRVSNQPQH

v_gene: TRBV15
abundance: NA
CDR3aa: ATSRFTGTSGTDTQY

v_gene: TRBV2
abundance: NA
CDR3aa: ASSEIGTSGSLPPDTQY

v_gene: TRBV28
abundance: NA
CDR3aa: ASSLATEEYSNQPQH

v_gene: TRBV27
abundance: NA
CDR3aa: ASSSLQGATNEKLF

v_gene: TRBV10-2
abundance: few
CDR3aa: ATMSADTEAF

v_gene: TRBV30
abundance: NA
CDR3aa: AWGDVNYGYT

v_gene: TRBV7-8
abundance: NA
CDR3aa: ASSRTSGKADTQY

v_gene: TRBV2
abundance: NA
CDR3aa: ASSVGGSYEQY

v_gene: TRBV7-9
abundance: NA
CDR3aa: ASSPETSGSLYEQY

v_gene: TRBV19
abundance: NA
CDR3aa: ASSPRQGLYGYT

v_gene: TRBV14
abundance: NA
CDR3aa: ASSHGVHNSPLH

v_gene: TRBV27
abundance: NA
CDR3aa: ASSSIGGIKPQH

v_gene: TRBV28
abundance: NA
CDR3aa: ASSPVAQGYEQY

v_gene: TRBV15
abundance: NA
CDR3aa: ATSGAGGVRETQY

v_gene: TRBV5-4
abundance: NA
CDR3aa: ASSLAAEAF

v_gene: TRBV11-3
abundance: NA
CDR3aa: ASSFHRGSGRGNEQF

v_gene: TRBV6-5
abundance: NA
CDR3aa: ASSSDHEENYGYT

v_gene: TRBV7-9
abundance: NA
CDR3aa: ASSLTPGGDYGYT

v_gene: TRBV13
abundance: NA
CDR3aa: ASSNGQGVLSDTQY

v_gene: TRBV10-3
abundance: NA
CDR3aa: AISGGRGYGYT

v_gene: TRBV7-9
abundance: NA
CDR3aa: AGIQTGGSGANVLT

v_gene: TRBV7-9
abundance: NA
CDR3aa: ASSLVGSLGIKGGNTIY

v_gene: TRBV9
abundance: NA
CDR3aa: ASSVAGLWGYT

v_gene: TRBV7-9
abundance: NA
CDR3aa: ASSLGGTANGYT

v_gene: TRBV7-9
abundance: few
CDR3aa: ASSDRGYTEAF

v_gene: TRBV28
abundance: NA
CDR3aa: ASSLRSNQPQH

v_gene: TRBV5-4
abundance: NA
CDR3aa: ASRDRGSYEQY

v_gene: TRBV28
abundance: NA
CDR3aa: ASSLAGSSNQPQH

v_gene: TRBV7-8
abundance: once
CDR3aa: ASSSTTGFLGQPQH

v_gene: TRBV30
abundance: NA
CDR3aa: AWSVQAGSEQY

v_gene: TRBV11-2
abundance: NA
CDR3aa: ASSLTSGRTAHEQY

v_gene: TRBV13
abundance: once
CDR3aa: ASSLDDREAPYEQY

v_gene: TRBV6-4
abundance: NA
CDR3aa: ASSDWDRGGNTGELF